These T cell receptor beta chains were read from a single sample in a study of early T cells in non-severe SARS-CoV-2 infection. In TCRdb, the 5' RACE reads were re-called with MiXCR into one record per CDR3 protein. The repertoire holds 80,000 to 100,000 distinct CDR3 sequences, approximately 15% seen once, with 5.5% to 8% in the top ten. Sequencing was done on a sample of whole blood. These receptors all come from an adult who was a healthcare worker with PCR-confirmed SARS-CoV-2 infection or an uninfected control (not recorded which). CDR3s include the opening cysteine and the closing phenylalanine or tryptophan. D genes are given only for firm matches. Some rows have no size entry. The others give once, few or many, or a class for an expanded clone.

clone_size: many
v_call: TRBV3-1
d_call: NA
j_call: TRBJ1-2
cdr3_nt: TGTGCCAGCAGCACTTTGTCCGGCTATGGCTACACCTTC
cdr3_aa: CASSTLSGYGYTF

clone_size: NA
v_call: TRBV11-2
d_call: NA
j_call: TRBJ2-7
cdr3_nt: TGTGCCAGCAGCTTCCAGACTGACGAGCAGTACTTC
cdr3_aa: CASSFQTDEQYF

clone_size: many
v_call: TRBV7-2
d_call: TRBD1
j_call: TRBJ1-1
cdr3_nt: TGTGCCAGCAGCTCACAGGGGCCGGGCACTGAAGCTTTCTTT
cdr3_aa: CASSSQGPGTEAFF

clone_size: NA
v_call: TRBV29-1
d_call: NA
j_call: TRBJ2-1
cdr3_nt: TGCAGTCTTACAGGGTTCAATGAGCAGTTCTTC
cdr3_aa: CSLTGFNEQFF

clone_size: NA
v_call: TRBV11-2
d_call: NA
j_call: TRBJ1-1
cdr3_nt: TGTGCCAGCAGCTTAATGGGGCAGAACACTGAAGCTTTCTTT
cdr3_aa: CASSLMGQNTEAFF

clone_size: many
v_call: TRBV18
d_call: NA
j_call: TRBJ1-3
cdr3_nt: TGTGCCAGCTCACCACCCTCTGGAAACACCATATATTTT
cdr3_aa: CASSPPSGNTIYF

clone_size: few
v_call: TRBV11-2
d_call: NA
j_call: TRBJ2-7
cdr3_nt: TGTGCCAGCAGTATTCGCTACGAGCAGTACTTC
cdr3_aa: CASSIRYEQYF

clone_size: few
v_call: TRBV6-5
d_call: NA
j_call: TRBJ1-2
cdr3_nt: TGTGCCAGCAGTCCCGGAGGGACGAACTATGGCTACACCTTC
cdr3_aa: CASSPGGTNYGYTF

clone_size: few
v_call: TRBV12-3/TRBV12-4
d_call: NA
j_call: TRBJ2-1
cdr3_nt: TGTGCCAGCAGTTTTAGCCGGGCTGGCAATGAGCAGTTCTTC
cdr3_aa: CASSFSRAGNEQFF

clone_size: many
v_call: TRBV12-3/TRBV12-4
d_call: NA
j_call: TRBJ2-5
cdr3_nt: TGTGCCAGCAGTTTAGGAGGCGGGGCGTTAGAAGAGACCCAGTACTTC
cdr3_aa: CASSLGGGALEETQYF

clone_size: NA
v_call: TRBV20-1
d_call: NA
j_call: TRBJ1-1
cdr3_nt: TGCAGTGCTAGGGAGGTAAGCGGCACTGAAGCTTTCTTT
cdr3_aa: CSAREVSGTEAFF

clone_size: few
v_call: TRBV20-1
d_call: TRBD2
j_call: TRBJ2-2
cdr3_nt: TGCAGTGCTCGAGCCCCGGGACTAGCGTCTTCCGGGGAGCTGTTTTTT
cdr3_aa: CSARAPGLASSGELFF

clone_size: few
v_call: TRBV11-2
d_call: NA
j_call: TRBJ1-1
cdr3_nt: TGTGCCAGCAGCTTTACAGGGCGGAACACTGAAGCTTTCTTT
cdr3_aa: CASSFTGRNTEAFF

clone_size: few
v_call: TRBV15
d_call: NA
j_call: TRBJ2-7
cdr3_nt: TGTGCCACCAGCATTAGCTCTTCCTACGAGCAGTACTTC
cdr3_aa: CATSISSSYEQYF

clone_size: NA
v_call: TRBV7-2
d_call: NA
j_call: TRBJ1-5
cdr3_nt: TGTGCCAGCAGCCCGAACCGGGATAGCAATCAGCCCCAGCATTTT
cdr3_aa: CASSPNRDSNQPQHF

clone_size: many
v_call: TRBV5-1
d_call: NA
j_call: TRBJ2-7
cdr3_nt: TGCGCCAGCAGCTTGGAGGACACCTCCTACGAGCAGTACTTC
cdr3_aa: CASSLEDTSYEQYF

clone_size: NA
v_call: TRBV29-1
d_call: NA
j_call: TRBJ2-1
cdr3_nt: TGCAGCGTTCGGGAGTGGAATGAGCAGTTCTTC
cdr3_aa: CSVREWNEQFF

clone_size: NA
v_call: TRBV10-3
d_call: TRBD2
j_call: TRBJ2-4
cdr3_nt: TGTGCCATCAGTGAGTCGAGGCTCCTAGCGGGAGGGTACGAAAACATTCAGTACTTC
cdr3_aa: CAISESRLLAGGYENIQYF

clone_size: few
v_call: TRBV30
d_call: NA
j_call: TRBJ1-4
cdr3_nt: TGTGCCTGGAGTGTCGCGGGTTGGGAAAAACTGTTTTTT
cdr3_aa: CAWSVAGWEKLFF

clone_size: NA
v_call: TRBV3-1
d_call: TRBD1
j_call: TRBJ2-3
cdr3_nt: TGTGCCAGCAGCCAAGCGACAGGGGGCACAGATACGCAGTATTTT
cdr3_aa: CASSQATGGTDTQYF

clone_size: few
v_call: TRBV6-1
d_call: TRBD1
j_call: TRBJ1-3
cdr3_nt: TGTGCCAGCAGGACAGGGATCGCTGGAAACACCATATATTTT
cdr3_aa: CASRTGIAGNTIYF

clone_size: few
v_call: TRBV28
d_call: TRBD1
j_call: TRBJ2-7
cdr3_nt: TGTGCCAGCACCTTCGGCTGGGACAGCTCCTACGAGCAGTACTTC
cdr3_aa: CASTFGWDSSYEQYF

clone_size: few
v_call: TRBV3-1
d_call: TRBD2
j_call: TRBJ2-3
cdr3_nt: TGTGCCAGCAGCCAAAGGACTAGCGGATACACAGATACGCAGTATTTT
cdr3_aa: CASSQRTSGYTDTQYF

clone_size: NA
v_call: TRBV7-9
d_call: NA
j_call: TRBJ1-4
cdr3_nt: TGTGCCAGCAGCTTAATTGGAAAACTGTTTTTT
cdr3_aa: CASSLIGKLFF

clone_size: few
v_call: TRBV19
d_call: NA
j_call: TRBJ1-4
cdr3_nt: TGTGCCAGTAGTCCTGATGAAAAACTGTTTTTT
cdr3_aa: CASSPDEKLFF

clone_size: NA
v_call: TRBV6-5
d_call: NA
j_call: TRBJ2-1
cdr3_nt: TGTGCCAGCAGTCACGACAGCGGCTCCTACAATGAGCAGTTCTTC
cdr3_aa: CASSHDSGSYNEQFF